This paragraph reports one T cell receptor beta chain. The antigen remains unidentified. A junction boundary mismatches the germline segment, possibly from a read error. The CDR3 length is 12 residues. CDR1 is SGHNT and CDR2 is YYREEE in the germline V gene (reference sequence). This sample was included in a study of cytomegalovirus exposure and HLA in healthy donors. Study results and caveats: Within the data, a cluster of highly shared sequence variants was likely a sequencing artifact.

The PCR used 60 Vbeta and 13 Jbeta primers. Produced via immunoSEQ multiplex PCR; TCRdb's table is partial and in-frame only. The sample comprises 100,000 to 150,000 clones, about three quarters of which are singletons, and approximately 1.6% rests with the top ten. J is TRBJ1-2 and V is TRBV5-4; D might be TRBD1 (5 bases). This clonotype was obtained from a woman between 18 and 29 years old in good health and CMV-seronegative. Material for sequencing was PBMCs. The CDR3 spells CASSLSGDSSIF. The CDR3 bases are TGTGCCAGCAGCCTCTCCGGGGACTCCAGCATCTTC.